This T cell receptor beta chain was observed in a study of beta chain features in type 1 diabetes. Study-level results: Significant though moderate, a shortening of TCRB CDR3s appeared in all four CD4+ subsets of Type 1 diabetes patients.

Trimming removed 0 bases from V and 7 bases from J, with 13 bases in between. Germline CDR1 LGHNA, CDR2 YSLEER. This CDR3 contains 15 residues. Sorting of CD4+ naive, central memory, regulatory and stem cell-like memory cells was performed via CD45RO/CCR7/CD25/CD127/CD95/CD27. TCRB transcripts that were expressed got sequenced, as all of the isolated RNA had been reverse transcribed. Clones were sequenced by immunoSEQ multiplex PCR, and TCRdb holds only the in-frame ones, with some missing. The sample records some 110,000 clones, about a sixth being singletons. This clone turned up a few times. What it binds is unknown.

The clonotype comes from a man aged 30 to 45 with type 1 diabetes. This sequence joins TRBV4-3 and TRBJ2-1; tentatively, D is TRBD1 (6 bases). The specimen sequenced was central memory CD4+ T cells from blood. In nucleotides, the CDR3 is TGCGCCAGCAGCCAAGAGTGGGGGCCGTGGAATGAGCAGTTCTTC. Protein: CASSQEWGPWNEQFF.